The entry below gives a single T cell receptor beta chain sequence along with its context. Because it lacks the conserved phenylalanine or tryptophan at the end, this CDR3 is likely a read error. Unsorted bulk tissue, about 18-31 mg of it, served as the source for co-extraction of RNA and DNA. This sample was included in a study of tumor-infiltrating lymphocytes in primary liver carcinoma. Priming with a constant-region primer yielded TCR beta cDNA from around 0.45 ug total RNA. What produced the TCR beta libraries was three nested multiplex PCR rounds using slightly modified ARM-PCR. Use of TRBV1-TRBV30 forward primers with a C-beta reverse primer characterized the first two PCR rounds, which lasted around 11 cycles each. MiXCR, run by TCRdb on the multiplex PCR reads, gives a single entry per CDR3 protein. This sample has about 74,000 distinct CDR3 sequences, with 60% to 80% found just once. Trimming took 8 bases from V and 4 from J, leaving 17 bases between them. The germline V gene encodes CDR1 SQVTM and CDR2 ANQGSEA. There are 13 residues in the CDR3.

This chain uses TRBV29-1 with TRBJ2-5; tentatively, D is TRBD1 (5 bases). The source is a man aged 40-49 years with primary liver carcinoma and hepatitis B virus infection. The source material was liver tumor tissue from sampling region 4. Subset reported: tumor region T4, right-lateral pole. The CDR3 coding sequence is TGCAGCATTGGGCAGGGTTTGGGAGAGACCCAGTACATC. It yields the protein CSIGQGLGETQYI.